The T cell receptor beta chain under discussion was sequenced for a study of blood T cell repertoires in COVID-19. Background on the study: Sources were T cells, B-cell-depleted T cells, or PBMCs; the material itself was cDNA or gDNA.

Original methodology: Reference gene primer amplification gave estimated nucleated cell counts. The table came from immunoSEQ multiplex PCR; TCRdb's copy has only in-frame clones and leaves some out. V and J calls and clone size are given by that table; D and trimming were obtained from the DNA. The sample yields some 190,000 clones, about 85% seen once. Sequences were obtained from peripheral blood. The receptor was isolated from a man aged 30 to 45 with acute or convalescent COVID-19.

The CDR3 region is CASSEPRGNTQYF. CDR3 bases: TGTGCCAGCAGCGAACCCCGAGGGAATACGCAGTATTTT. The chain links TRBV7-9 to TRBJ2-3; possibly TRBD2 for D (5 bases). This CDR3 is 13 amino acids long. Looked up from germline, CDR1 is SEHNR and CDR2 is FQNEAQ (reference sequence). The V end was cut by 5 bases, the J end by 7 bases, with 13 bases between.